The 21 T cell receptor beta chains below all came from one sample that was sequenced in a study of CD8 T cells in ankylosing spondylitis. Their antigen targets remain unknown. In TCRdb, the 5' RACE reads were re-called with MiXCR into one record per CDR3 protein. The data hold around 450,000 distinct CDR3 sequences, with about 25% observed a single time. Overall study findings and caveats: Blood from ankylosing spondylitis patients appeared to carry a characteristic roughly 8-variant TCR beta motif.

Source material: blood, either unsorted or a sorted T cell fraction (not recorded which). These receptor sequences come from a male donor with ankylosing spondylitis.

This clonotype occurred a few times. J is TRBJ2-7 and V is TRBV20-1, with a possible D match to TRBD2 (6 bases). The CDR3 sequence is 13 residues long. Germline V gene sequence: CDR1 DFQATT, CDR2 SNEGSKA (reference sequence). The V end was cut by 2 bases, the J end by 2 bases, with 10 bases between. CDR3 nucleotides: TGCAGTGCTAGACGGGACTCTACCTACGAGCAGTACGTC. Translation: CSARRDSTYEQYV.

This clonotype was seen a few times. The CDR3 DNA reads as TGTGCCAGCAGCTTAGGCAGACAGGGAAGGTATGGCTACACCTTC. It yields the protein CASSLGRQGRYGYTF. V gene TRBV5-6 combines with J gene TRBJ1-2, with 7 bases that match TRBD1. V shed 2 bases and J 5 bases; nucleotides not matched to a gene: 9. Germline lookup yields CDR1 SGHDT and CDR2 YYEEEE. The CDR3 length is 15 residues.

The chain is built from TRBV12-3 or TRBV12-4 and TRBJ1-6, with D maybe TRBD1 (6 bases). This CDR3 comprises 16 residues. V gave up 5 bases and J gave up 9 bases, with 20 bases separating them. CDR3 nucleotide sequence: TGTGCCAGCAGTCGGATAGGGGGTTTTGATAGTTCACCCCTCCACTTT. It yields the protein CASSRIGGFDSSPLHF.

V is TRBV7-2 and J is TRBJ2-1; perhaps TRBD2 as D (5 bases). Trimming took 5 bases from V and 3 from J, leaving 17 bases between them. This CDR3 is 16 amino acids long. Germline V lookup: CDR1 SGHTA, CDR2 FQGNSA. CDR3 loop: CASSPERQRFYNEQFF. CDR3 bases: TGTGCCAGCAGCCCTGAGCGGCAACGTTTCTACAATGAGCAGTTCTTC. Variable domain in full (rest from reference TRBV7-2 and TRBJ2-1): GAGVSQSPSNKVTEKGKDVELRCDPISGHTALYWYRQSLGQGLEFLIYFQGNSAPDKSGLPSDRFSAERTGGSVSTLTIQRTQQEDSAVYLCASSPERQRFYNEQFFGPGTRLTVL.

CDR3 bases: TGTGCCAGCACCTGGGGTAGCGGGAGGGGAGGAGAGACCCAGTACTTC. Translation gives CASTWGSGRGGETQYF. The rearrangement joins TRBV12-3 or TRBV12-4 to TRBJ2-5; TRBD2 agrees at 11 bases. V shed 7 bases, J shed 4 bases, and the junction held 11 bases outside the gene matches. The CDR3 totals 16 residues.

The chain links TRBV18 to TRBJ2-5; the match to TRBD1 covers 7 bases. Trimming took 2 bases from V and 5 from J; bases not matched to a gene: 2. Germline-derived CDR1 and CDR2 are KGHSH and LQKENI. This CDR3 comprises 13 residues. The CDR3 DNA sequence: TGTGCCAGCTCACCAGACAGGGCTGAGACCCAGTACTTC. As protein: CASSPDRAETQYF.

This clonotype has only one observation. The chain has TRBV20-1 and TRBJ2-5, with 9 positions matching TRBD2. Germline V gives CDR1 DFQATT, CDR2 SNEGSKA (reference sequence). The V gene end was trimmed by 6 bases and the J gene end by 1 base; junction bases not matched to a gene: 6. CDR3 length: 14 residues. CDR3 sequence (DNA): TGCAGTGCGCCGACTAGCGGAGTCCAAGAGACCCAGTACTTC. Its translation is CSAPTSGVQETQYF.

V is TRBV5-1 and J is TRBJ2-2; TRBD2 matches 9 bases. CDR3 length: 16 residues. Germline CDR1 reads SGHRS; CDR2 reads YFSETQ. V lost 0 bases to trimming and J lost 6 bases; unmatched junction nucleotides: 6. The CDR3 DNA reads TGCGCCAGCAGCTTGGTTAGCGGGAGTACATCCGGGGAGCTGTTTTTT. Translated: CASSLVSGSTSGELFF.

V gene TRBV7-2 combines with J gene TRBJ2-7; the D is unclear. Trimming took off 4 bases at V and 2 bases at J, with 9 bases between the two ends. From germline, CDR1 is SGHTA and CDR2 FQGNSA. The CDR3 runs 13 residues. The CDR3 DNA follows: TGTGCCAGCAGCTCCCGCGTGGCCTACGAGCAGTACGTC. Translation: CASSSRVAYEQYV.

The V and J genes are TRBV5-1 and TRBJ1-4; 11 bases are a match to TRBD1. Per germline, CDR1 SGHRS and CDR2 YFSETQ. The CDR3 spans 17 residues. The V segment lost 4 bases and the J segment 5 bases; nucleotides outside the gene matches: 10. The CDR3 spells CASSPFGQGALNEKLFF. The CDR3 DNA is TGCGCCAGCAGCCCGTTCGGACAGGGGGCCCTAAATGAAAAACTGTTTTTT.

The chain is built from TRBV11-3 and TRBJ1-1; possible D gene TRBD1, 6 bases. Per germline, CDR1 SGHNT and CDR2 YENEEA. The CDR3 runs to 14 residues. The germline V and J ends were trimmed by 2 bases and 4 bases, with 11 bases remaining between them. CDR3 in DNA: TGTGCCAGCAGCTTAACGCAGGGGCGCACTGAAGCTTTCTTT. This translates into CASSLTQGRTEAFF.

The chain joins TRBV19 to TRBJ1-6, with unresolved D. The CDR3 is 14 residues long. Trimming cost V 7 bases and J 12 bases, with 19 bases left between them. The germline gives CDR1 LNHDA, CDR2 SQIVND (reference sequence). The CDR3 sequence: CASKTDGRWGPLHF. For the CDR3, the DNA is TGTGCCAGTAAGACCGACGGGAGATGGGGACCCCTCCACTTT.

V gene TRBV20-1 combines with J gene TRBJ2-3; TRBD2 matches 15 bases. CDR1 is DFQATT and CDR2 is SNEGSKA in the germline V gene (reference sequence). The trim removed 5 bases at V and 2 bases at J, leaving 8 bases unmatched. This CDR3 region has 17 residues. This CDR3 reads CSASGLAGGGPTDTQYF. The CDR3, as DNA: TGCAGTGCTTCCGGACTAGCGGGAGGGGGCCCCACAGATACGCAGTATTTT.

The chain recombines TRBV20-1 with TRBJ2-3; possible D gene TRBD2, 6 bases. V shed 6 bases and J shed 2 bases, with 12 bases lying between them. Germline CDR1 is DFQATT and CDR2 is SNEGSKA (reference sequence). The CDR3 runs to 13 residues. This chain's CDR3 is CSASGGATDTQYF. The CDR3 nucleotides read TGCAGTGCCTCCGGCGGGGCCACAGATACGCAGTATTTT.

The V gene is TRBV3-1, the J gene TRBJ1-2; 7 nucleotides line up with TRBD1. The CDR3 consists of 15 residues. The germline V gene encodes CDR1 LGHDT and CDR2 YNNKEL (reference sequence). Germline trimming cut 0 bases from V and 8 bases from J; bases unmatched to any gene: 9. CDR3 loop: CASSQETSRGGGYTF. The CDR3 DNA reads TGTGCCAGCAGCCAAGAAACTTCTAGAGGGGGCGGCTACACCTTC.

This clonotype occurred a few times. The chain has TRBV10-3 and TRBJ2-7, with 8 nucleotides matching TRBD2. This CDR3 contains 14 residues. Losses at the gene ends were 5 bases for V and 0 bases for J; bases not matched to a gene: 3. Germline values: CDR1 ENHRY, CDR2 SYGVKD. In DNA form, the CDR3 reads TGTGCCATCAGTCAAGCGGGAGTCTCCTACGAGCAGTACGTC. This codes for CAISQAGVSYEQYV.

The chain is built from TRBV14 and TRBJ2-2; TRBD2 is a possible D gene (6 bases). Germline assignment: CDR1 SGHDN and CDR2 FVKESK. This CDR3 has 17 residues. Trimming removed 4 bases at V and 1 base at J, with 16 bases between. In nucleotides, the CDR3 is TGTGCCAGCAGCCCCCGCCTCGGGGGAGGGAACACCGGGGAGCTGTTTTTT. It codes for CASSPRLGGGNTGELFF.

The CDR3 DNA is TGCAGTGCTGTACAGGGTTCTGGCAATCAGCCCCAGCATTTT. This codes for CSAVQGSGNQPQHF. The chain joins TRBV20-1 to TRBJ1-5; tentatively, D is TRBD1 (6 bases). V was pared by 5 bases and J by 2 bases, with 13 bases between. Germline loops: CDR1 DFQATT, CDR2 SNEGSKA (reference sequence). The CDR3 has 14 amino acids.

The V call is TRBV12-3 or TRBV12-4, the J call TRBJ1-1; D call uncertain. The V and J ends lost 2 bases and 5 bases respectively, with 12 bases between them. CDR3 length: 14 residues. The CDR3, as DNA: TGTGCCAGCAGTTTACCGGGCGGTCAAACTGAAGCTTTCTTT. This sequence encodes CASSLPGGQTEAFF.

This clonotype was detected only a few times. The chain couples TRBV7-2 to TRBJ1-5; D ambiguous. The CDR3 loop spans 13 amino acids. CDR1 and CDR2 from the germline V gene are SGHTA and FQGNSA. The V and J ends lost 11 bases and 0 bases respectively, with 11 bases between them. This chain's CDR3 is CASQIYSNQPQHF. CDR3 coding DNA: TGTGCCTCGCAGATTTATAGCAATCAGCCCCAGCATTTT.

This clonotype was seen more than once but under ten times. V and J are TRBV5-1 and TRBJ2-1; the D is unclear. V lost 2 bases and J lost 10, with 13 bases in between. CDR3 length equals 13 residues. Germline V CDR1 and CDR2: SGHRS, YFSETQ. The CDR3, as DNA: TGCGCCAGCAGCTTTTCGACTGAGGCGGAGCAGTTCTTC. Its protein product is CASSFSTEAEQFF.